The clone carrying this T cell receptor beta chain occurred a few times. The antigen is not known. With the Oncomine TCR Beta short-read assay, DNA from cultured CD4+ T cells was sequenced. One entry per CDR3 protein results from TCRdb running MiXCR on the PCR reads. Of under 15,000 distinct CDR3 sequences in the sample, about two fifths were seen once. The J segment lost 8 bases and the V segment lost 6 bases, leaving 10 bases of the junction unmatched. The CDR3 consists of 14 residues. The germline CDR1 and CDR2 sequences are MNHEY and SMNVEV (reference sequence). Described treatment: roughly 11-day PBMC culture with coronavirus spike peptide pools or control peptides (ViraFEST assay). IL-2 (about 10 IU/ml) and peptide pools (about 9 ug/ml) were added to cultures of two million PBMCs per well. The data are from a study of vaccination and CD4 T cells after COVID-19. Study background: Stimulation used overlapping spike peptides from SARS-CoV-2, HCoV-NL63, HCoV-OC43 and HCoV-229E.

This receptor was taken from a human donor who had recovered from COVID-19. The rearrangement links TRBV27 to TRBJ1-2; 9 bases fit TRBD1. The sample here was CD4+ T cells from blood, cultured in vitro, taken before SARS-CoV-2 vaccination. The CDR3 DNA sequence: TGTGCCAGCAGACTCCAGGGACAGGGTGGAGGCTACACCTTC. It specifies CASRLQGQGGGYTF.